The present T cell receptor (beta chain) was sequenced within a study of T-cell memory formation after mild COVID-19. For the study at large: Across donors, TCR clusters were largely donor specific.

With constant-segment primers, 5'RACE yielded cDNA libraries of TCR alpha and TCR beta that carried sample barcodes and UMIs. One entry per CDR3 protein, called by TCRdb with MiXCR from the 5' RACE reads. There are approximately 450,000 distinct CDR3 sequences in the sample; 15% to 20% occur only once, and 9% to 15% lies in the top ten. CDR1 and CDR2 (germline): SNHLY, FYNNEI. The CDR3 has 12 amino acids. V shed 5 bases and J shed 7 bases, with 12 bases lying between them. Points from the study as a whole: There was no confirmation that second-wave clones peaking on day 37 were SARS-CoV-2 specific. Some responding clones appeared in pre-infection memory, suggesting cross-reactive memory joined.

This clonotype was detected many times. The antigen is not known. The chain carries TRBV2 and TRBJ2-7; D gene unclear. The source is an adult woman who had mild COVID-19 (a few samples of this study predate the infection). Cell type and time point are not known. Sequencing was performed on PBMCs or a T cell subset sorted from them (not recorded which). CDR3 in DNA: TGTGCCAGCAGTTTGCCCCCAAGGGAGCAGTACTTC. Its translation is CASSLPPREQYF. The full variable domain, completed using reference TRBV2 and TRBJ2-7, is EPEVTQTPSHQVTQMGQEVILRCVPISNHLYFYWYRQILGQKVEFLVSFYNNEISEKSEIFDDQFSVERPDGSNFTLKIRSTKLEDSAMYFCASSLPPREQYFGPGTRLTVT.